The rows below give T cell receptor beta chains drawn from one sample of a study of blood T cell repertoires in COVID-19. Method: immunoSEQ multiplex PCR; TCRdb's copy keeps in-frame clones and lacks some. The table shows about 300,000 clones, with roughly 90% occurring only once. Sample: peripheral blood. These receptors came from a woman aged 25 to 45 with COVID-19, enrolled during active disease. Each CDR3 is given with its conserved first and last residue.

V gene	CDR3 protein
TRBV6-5	CASSYLRVNEKLFF
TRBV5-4	CASSLTGEQYF
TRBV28	CASSYGGDNQPQHF
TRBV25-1	CASLGEGTRSNYGYTF
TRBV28	CASMENSYQPQHF
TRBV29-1	CSVTPNGRAPYEQYF
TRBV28	CASSLLQGTDTQYF
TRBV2	CASSDRRRNTEAFF
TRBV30	CAWTNLASDYEQYF
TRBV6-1	CASSETFSYLDTQYF
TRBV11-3	CASSNGQENTEAFF
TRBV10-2	CASSEDGVNYGYTF
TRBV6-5	CASAGLAGLNEQFF